The T cell receptor (beta chain) described here comes from a study of PD-1 blockade in classical Hodgkin lymphoma. Germline V gene sequence: CDR1 SGHVS, CDR2 FQNEAQ. The CDR3 has 18 amino acids. Deletions cut 1 base from V and 2 bases from J, with 20 bases between. The protocol was immunoSEQ multiplex PCR, while the TCRdb copy is restricted to in-frame clones and leaves out a portion. The sample consists of about 32,000 clones, around 81% of them appearing once. Worth noting for this clone: Its antigen is currently unknown.

Described time point: cycle 4 day 1 (C4D1), after 6 weeks of nivolumab. The patients all showed relapse after autologous stem cell transplantation, while their brentuximab vedotin exposure varied. Study-wide points: A significant rise in TCR diversity by C4D1 was seen for CD4+ but not CD8+ cells. Exclusion covered patients beginning nivolumab under 1 year post-ASCT.

The sequences come from peripheral blood mononuclear cells (PBMCs), collected before the fourth cycle of nivolumab. The chain has TRBV7-8 and TRBJ1-2, with D possibly matching TRBD1 (6 bases). This TCR was sampled from a human donor with classical Hodgkin lymphoma. CDR3 nucleotides: TGTGCCAGCAGCTTAGGGCGGCAGGGGCGCCCTGAAAACTATGGCTACACCTTC. It translates to CASSLGRQGRPENYGYTF.